Presented here are 2 T cell receptor beta chains from one specimen sequenced in a study of identical twins. TCRdb itself ran the 5' RACE reads through MiXCR, one entry per CDR3 protein. The data contain roughly 710,000 distinct CDR3 sequences, approximately 6% of them singletons. The sample consisted of naive T cells sorted from blood. Receptors were obtained from a man younger than 35 in good health.

This clonotype was recorded many times. This rearrangement joins TRBV15 to TRBJ2-1, with 11 positions matching TRBD1. CDR1 is LNHNV and CDR2 is YYDKDF in the germline V gene (reference sequence). Germline trimming cut 11 bases from V and 7 bases from J; bases unmatched to any gene: 13. The CDR3 runs 15 residues. The CDR3 here is CAAKGQGALSNEQFF. The DNA for the CDR3 is TGTGCCGCAAAAGGACAGGGGGCTCTCAGTAATGAGCAGTTCTTC.

This clonotype was counted ten times or more. The rearrangement joins TRBV10-1 to TRBJ2-2; possibly TRBD1 or TRBD2 for D (5 bases each). The V and J ends lost 5 bases and 6 bases respectively, with 10 bases between them. This CDR3 has 13 residues. In germline, CDR1 is WNHNN, CDR2 SYGVQD (reference sequence). The DNA of the CDR3 is TGCGCCAGCAGTCGGGGCGGTCCCGGGGAGCTGTTTTTT. It encodes CASSRGGPGELFF.